This TCR beta chain was retrieved from a study of blood T cells in healthy people across ages. This clonotype was picked up many times. Trimming cost V 0 bases and J 2 bases, with 8 bases left between them. This CDR3 has 14 amino acids. Germline V lookup: CDR1 LGHNA, CDR2 YSLEER. The second PCR ran 7 to 11 cycles with a sample-barcoded 5' primer and J-beta primers. TCRdb independently ran MiXCR on the 5' RACE reads; one entry per CDR3 protein. The sample has about 640,000 distinct CDR3 sequences, roughly 31% seen once. V usage is TRBV4-3 and J usage is TRBJ2-7, with D unclear. The sequencing input was blood. This clonotype originated in a woman older than 75 in good health. DNA for the CDR3: TGCGCCAGCAGCCAAGAGGCCGGGCCCTACGAGCAGTACTTC. It is translated as CASSQEAGPYEQYF.